These T cell receptor beta chains were read from a single sample in a study of blood T cell repertoires in COVID-19. Data came from immunoSEQ multiplex PCR; TCRdb stores just in-frame clones and leaves some out. In the table there are fewer than 250,000 clones, roughly 80% of which are singletons. Sequencing was performed on peripheral blood. Receptors originate from a woman aged 60-75 years with active or convalescent COVID-19. Each CDR3 is given with its conserved first and last residue. The D gene is left open where the match is weak. Clone size is not always given. Where it is, it says once, few, many or a class for expanded clones.

v_gene: TRBV7-9; d_gene: TRBD1; abundance: NA; j_gene: TRBJ2-1; CDR3aa: CASSLGAGGRNEQFF; CDR3nt: TGTGCCAGCAGCTTAGGGGCAGGGGGTAGGAATGAGCAGTTCTTC
v_gene: TRBV6-5; d_gene: TRBD1; abundance: NA; j_gene: TRBJ1-3; CDR3aa: CASSRQGYSGNTIYF; CDR3nt: TGTGCCAGCAGTAGACAGGGTTACTCTGGAAACACCATATATTTT
v_gene: TRBV6-5; d_gene: TRBD1; abundance: once; j_gene: TRBJ1-1; CDR3aa: CASSYSGTVNTEAFF; CDR3nt: TGTGCCAGCAGTTACAGTGGGACAGTGAACACTGAAGCTTTCTTT
v_gene: TRBV28; d_gene: NA; abundance: NA; j_gene: TRBJ1-4; CDR3aa: CASSLWDRQEKLFF; CDR3nt: TGTGCCAGCAGTTTATGGGATAGACAAGAAAAACTGTTTTTT
v_gene: TRBV7-9; d_gene: NA; abundance: NA; j_gene: TRBJ1-2; CDR3aa: CASSLNSNYGYTF; CDR3nt: TGTGCCAGCAGCTTAAACTCAAACTATGGCTACACCTTC
v_gene: TRBV5-5; d_gene: TRBD1; abundance: NA; j_gene: TRBJ2-7; CDR3aa: CASSLVGTWTGDYEQYF; CDR3nt: TGTGCCAGCAGCTTGGTGGGTACTTGGACAGGGGACTACGAGCAGTACTTC
v_gene: TRBV20-1; d_gene: TRBD1; abundance: NA; j_gene: TRBJ1-2; CDR3aa: CSASVSGTGYGYTF; CDR3nt: TGCAGTGCTAGTGTGAGCGGGACAGGGTATGGCTACACCTTC
v_gene: TRBV19; d_gene: TRBD1; abundance: NA; j_gene: TRBJ2-5; CDR3aa: CASSATTGGKTQYF; CDR3nt: TGTGCCAGTAGTGCGACGACAGGGGGGAAGACCCAGTACTTC
v_gene: TRBV5-1; d_gene: NA; abundance: NA; j_gene: TRBJ1-3; CDR3aa: CASREGRQFNGPGNTIYF; CDR3nt: TGCGCCAGCAGGGAAGGACGACAGTTTAACGGACCTGGAAACACCATATATTTT
v_gene: TRBV18; d_gene: TRBD2; abundance: NA; j_gene: TRBJ2-1; CDR3aa: CASSSFTSGVNEQFF; CDR3nt: TGTGCCAGCTCATCATTCACTAGCGGGGTCAATGAGCAGTTCTTC
v_gene: TRBV2; d_gene: TRBD1; abundance: NA; j_gene: TRBJ2-1; CDR3aa: CASRTGKGDNEQFF; CDR3nt: TGTGCCAGCCGGACAGGGAAGGGGGACAATGAGCAGTTCTTC
v_gene: TRBV5-1; d_gene: NA; abundance: few; j_gene: TRBJ1-2; CDR3aa: CASSRENYGYTF; CDR3nt: TGCGCCAGCAGCCGAGAGAACTATGGCTACACCTTC
v_gene: TRBV7-3; d_gene: TRBD2; abundance: NA; j_gene: TRBJ2-3; CDR3aa: CASSSLAGSTDTQYF; CDR3nt: TGTGCCAGCAGCTCACTAGCGGGAAGCACAGATACGCAGTATTTT
v_gene: TRBV24-1; d_gene: NA; abundance: NA; j_gene: TRBJ2-5; CDR3aa: CATSDSNSKTQYF; CDR3nt: TGTGCCACCAGTGATTCTAACAGCAAGACCCAGTACTTC
v_gene: TRBV10-3; d_gene: TRBD2; abundance: NA; j_gene: TRBJ2-1; CDR3aa: CAISESQREHNEQFF; CDR3nt: TGTGCCATCAGTGAGTCCCAGCGGGAGCACAATGAGCAGTTCTTC
v_gene: TRBV13; d_gene: NA; abundance: NA; j_gene: TRBJ1-6; CDR3aa: CASSASERGTNSPLHF; CDR3nt: TGTGCCAGCAGCGCCTCAGAGCGTGGAACTAATTCACCCCTCCACTTT
v_gene: TRBV20-1; d_gene: TRBD1; abundance: NA; j_gene: TRBJ1-2; CDR3aa: CSASTGQADGYTF; CDR3nt: TGCAGTGCTAGTACGGGACAGGCTGATGGCTACACCTTC
v_gene: TRBV11-3; d_gene: NA; abundance: NA; j_gene: TRBJ2-2; CDR3aa: CASSSESVSGLNTGELFF; CDR3nt: TGTGCCAGCAGCTCAGAGTCGGTTAGCGGACTAAACACCGGGGAGCTGTTTTTT
v_gene: TRBV3-1/TRBV3-2; d_gene: NA; abundance: NA; j_gene: TRBJ1-1; CDR3aa: CASSHVSEAFF; CDR3nt: TGTGCCAGCAGCCATGTTAGTGAAGCTTTCTTT
v_gene: TRBV27; d_gene: NA; abundance: NA; j_gene: TRBJ2-6; CDR3aa: CASSSTRSGANVLTF; CDR3nt: TGTGCCAGCAGTTCCACACGTTCTGGGGCCAACGTCCTGACTTTC
v_gene: TRBV5-1; d_gene: NA; abundance: NA; j_gene: TRBJ2-7; CDR3aa: CASSWGTGIYEQYF; CDR3nt: TGCGCCAGCAGCTGGGGTACAGGGATCTACGAGCAGTACTTC
v_gene: TRBV7-9; d_gene: TRBD2; abundance: NA; j_gene: TRBJ2-3; CDR3aa: CASSHWTSGYTDTQYF; CDR3nt: TGTGCCAGCAGCCACTGGACTAGCGGGTACACAGATACGCAGTATTTT
v_gene: TRBV5-1; d_gene: TRBD1; abundance: NA; j_gene: TRBJ2-7; CDR3aa: CASSSGQVTTYEQYF; CDR3nt: TGCGCCAGCAGCTCGGGACAGGTAACAACCTACGAGCAGTACTTC
v_gene: TRBV9; d_gene: NA; abundance: NA; j_gene: TRBJ1-1; CDR3aa: CASQGHPNTEAFF; CDR3nt: TGTGCCAGCCAGGGACACCCGAACACTGAAGCTTTCTTT
v_gene: TRBV5-4; d_gene: TRBD1; abundance: many; j_gene: TRBJ1-6; CDR3aa: CASSFGTALYNSPLHF; CDR3nt: TGTGCCAGCAGCTTTGGGACAGCCCTCTATAATTCACCCCTCCACTTT
v_gene: TRBV2; d_gene: NA; abundance: NA; j_gene: TRBJ2-3; CDR3aa: CASSQGTDTQYF; CDR3nt: TGTGCCAGCAGTCAGGGGACAGATACGCAGTATTTT
v_gene: TRBV11-3; d_gene: TRBD2; abundance: NA; j_gene: TRBJ2-3; CDR3aa: CASSPGLAGGPTDTQYF; CDR3nt: TGTGCCAGCAGCCCAGGACTAGCGGGAGGGCCCACAGATACGCAGTATTTT